What follows are 20 T cell receptor beta chains derived from one specimen sequenced in a study. TCRdb reprocessed the 5' RACE reads with MiXCR, giving one entry per CDR3 protein. This table holds tens of thousands of distinct CDR3 sequences, 25% to 35% found once. The sample taken for sequencing was tumor-infiltrating memory CD4+ T cells sorted from the breast tumor. Subset noted: memory CD4+ T cells, CD4+CD45RO+CD25-. These receptors all stem from a female donor with breast cancer.

The V gene is TRBV7-8, the J gene TRBJ1-2; possibly TRBD1 for D (6 bases). This CDR3 contains 11 residues. Germline V CDR1 and CDR2: SGHVS, FQNEAQ. Between the trimmed V and J ends, which lost 5 bases and 14 bases, there was a span of 15 bases. The CDR3 spells CASSLDSAKTF. The CDR3 DNA follows: TGTGCCAGCAGCCTGGACAGTGCGAAGACCTTC.

The chain recombines TRBV7-2 with TRBJ1-3, with D unresolved. CDR1 is SGHTA and CDR2 is FQGNSA in the germline V gene. V was trimmed by 5 bases and J by 0 bases, leaving 11 bases between them. The CDR3 contains 15 residues. The CDR3 region is CASSPYYSSGNTIYF. The CDR3 nucleotides are TGTGCCAGCAGCCCCTATTACAGCTCTGGAAACACCATATATTTT.

The chain employs TRBV6-5 and TRBJ1-2, with D unclear. V lost 2 bases and J lost 7, with 11 bases in between. The length of the CDR3 is 13 residues. Germline V gene sequence: CDR1 MNHEY, CDR2 SVGAGI. The CDR3 region has the DNA TGTGCCAGCAGTTACGAGGCTGGGCGTGGCTACACCTTC. Translated, it gives CASSYEAGRGYTF.

V and J are TRBV6-5 and TRBJ2-5; D remains ambiguous. Looked up from germline, CDR1 is MNHEY and CDR2 is SVGAGI. Trimming left V 5 bases short and J 1 base short, with 11 bases between. The CDR3 contains 14 residues. CDR3 in DNA: TGTGCCAGCAGTCCGGACCAAGGCCAAGAGACCCAGTACTTC. It yields the protein CASSPDQGQETQYF.

The genes are TRBV12-3 or TRBV12-4 and TRBJ1-2; the D gene is possibly TRBD1 (6 bases). The CDR3 is 14 residues long. Trimming cost V 6 bases and J 4 bases, with 15 bases left between them. DNA of the CDR3: TGTGCCAGCAGCACGGGGGCAGGGACCTATGGCTACACCTTC. This codes for CASSTGAGTYGYTF.

This clonotype was counted at least ten times. This rearrangement joins TRBV5-1 to TRBJ2-1; TRBD2 matches at 8 bases. In germline, CDR1 is SGHRS, CDR2 YFSETQ. V shed 5 bases, J shed 5 bases, and the junction held 9 bases outside the gene matches. CDR3 length: 15 amino acids. CDR3 nucleotides: TGCGCCAGCAGTCTAAGCGGGAGTGACAACAATGAGCAGTTCTTC. Encoded protein: CASSLSGSDNNEQFF.

This clonotype occurred once. The rearrangement links TRBV5-6 to TRBJ1-4; D remains unclear. V was pared by 4 bases and J by 6 bases, with 13 bases between. The CDR3 spans 14 residues. Germline-derived CDR1 and CDR2 are SGHDT and YYEEEE. The CDR3 bases are TGTGCCAGCAGCATACAAATGGGTGATGAAAAACTGTTTTTT. Its protein is CASSIQMGDEKLFF.

This clonotype was picked up many times. The chain links TRBV6-6 to TRBJ2-4; a possible D gene is TRBD2 (6 bases). Germline V gives CDR1 MNHNY, CDR2 SVGAGI (reference sequence). The CDR3 covers 15 residues. V gave up 2 bases and J gave up 6 bases, with 14 bases separating them. In DNA, the CDR3 is TGTGCCAGCAGTTACACGCGGGGCCTTGGAAACATTCAGTACTTC. Translating gives CASSYTRGLGNIQYF.

This chain links TRBV24-1 with TRBJ2-1; the match to TRBD1 covers 8 bases. Per germline, CDR1 KGHDR and CDR2 SFDVKD. J was trimmed by 6 bases and V by 3 bases; bases with no gene match: 6. This CDR3 contains 15 residues. The CDR3 loop is CATSDRTGNINEQFF. DNA for the CDR3: TGTGCCACCAGTGATCGGACAGGGAATATCAATGAGCAGTTCTTC.

A note on this clonotype: The junction shows a germline mismatch at one end, possibly a read error. The gene calls are TRBV5-1 and TRBJ2-6; D may be TRBD2 (5 bases). CDR1 SGHRS and CDR2 YFSETQ come from the germline V gene. The CDR3 contains 16 residues. The CDR3 region is CASSLAGVEGANVLTF. As DNA, the CDR3 is TGCGCCAGCAGTTTGGCCGGGGTAGAGGGGGCCAACGTCCTGACTTTC.

This clonotype was seen at least ten times. This chain connects TRBV7-2 to TRBJ2-2, with no clear D. Per the germline V gene, CDR1 is SGHTA and CDR2 is FQGNSA. V was shortened by 5 bases and J by 7 bases, with 14 bases between the two germline ends. The CDR3 loop spans 14 amino acids. The CDR3 loop is CASSTRPGDGELFF. The CDR3 DNA reads TGTGCCAGCAGCACCAGACCCGGCGACGGGGAGCTGTTTTTT.

The V gene is TRBV5-1, the J gene TRBJ1-1; D is undetermined. Trimming stripped 4 bases from V and 0 bases from J, with 7 bases between. Looked up from germline, CDR1 is SGHRS and CDR2 is YFSETQ. The CDR3 consists of 13 residues. The CDR3 DNA sequence: TGCGCCAGCAGCACCAACTTGAACACTGAAGCTTTCTTT. Encoded protein: CASSTNLNTEAFF.

This chain links TRBV6-1 with TRBJ1-1; 8 bases match TRBD1. CDR1 is MNHNS and CDR2 is SASEGT in the germline V gene. The trim removed 7 bases at V and 4 bases at J, leaving 8 bases unmatched. The length of the CDR3 is 14 residues. This CDR3 reads CASISRDRSTEAFF. The CDR3 DNA reads TGTGCCAGCATCAGCCGGGACAGGTCCACTGAAGCTTTCTTT.

This clonotype was detected many times. The rearrangement links TRBV12-3 or TRBV12-4 to TRBJ2-7; D is uncertain. The ends were cut back, 5 bases at V and 1 base at J, with 3 bases in the middle. The CDR3 extends over 11 amino acids. The CDR3 DNA is TGTGCCAGCAGTCAGTCCTACGAGCAGTACTTC. It yields the protein CASSQSYEQYF.

V usage is TRBV7-9 and J usage is TRBJ2-1; 7 bases align to TRBD1. This CDR3 contains 16 residues. V lost 0 bases to trimming and J lost 5 bases; unmatched junction nucleotides: 7. Germline V gene lookup returns CDR1 SEHNR and CDR2 FQNEAQ (reference sequence). CDR3 DNA: TGTGCCAGCAGCTTAGCCGTGGGACAGTCAGACAATGAGCAGTTCTTC. Protein product: CASSLAVGQSDNEQFF.

The chain has TRBV5-1 and TRBJ2-3; possibly TRBD2 for D (5 bases). V lost 5 bases and J lost 3, with 13 bases in between. Germline CDR1 reads SGHRS; CDR2 reads YFSETQ. The CDR3 sequence is 14 residues long. The CDR3 DNA reads as TGCGCCAGCAGTCGAGCGGACGAGACAGATACGCAGTATTTT. Its translation is CASSRADETDTQYF.

This clonotype was seen at least ten times. The chain joins TRBV5-1 to TRBJ1-1, with D perhaps matching TRBD1 (5 bases). CDR3 size: 15 residues. Germline V gene data show CDR1 as SGHRS and CDR2 as YFSETQ. The V and J ends lost 4 bases and 3 bases respectively, with 16 bases between them. CDR3 in DNA: TGCGCCAGCAGCAGCCGGGGCTTAGGGGACACTGAAGCTTTCTTT. Protein sequence: CASSSRGLGDTEAFF.

This clonotype was recorded a few times. V gene TRBV5-1 combines with J gene TRBJ2-6, with D hard to call. Germline V CDR1 and CDR2: SGHRS, YFSETQ. The CDR3 is 16 amino acids. Between the trimmed V and J ends, which lost 0 bases and 0 bases, there was a span of 7 bases. CDR3 in DNA: TGCGCCAGCAGCTTGGGTCTTATCTCTGGGGCCAACGTCCTGACTTTC. It specifies CASSLGLISGANVLTF. Supplemented by reference TRBV5-1 and TRBJ2-6, the full variable domain reads KAGVTQTPRYLIKTRGQQVTLSCSPISGHRSVSWYQQTPGQGLQFLFEYFSETQRNKGNFPGRFSGRQFSNSRSEMNVSTLELGDSALYLCASSLGLISGANVLTFGAGSRLTVL.

This clonotype was seen a few times. V is TRBV12-3 or TRBV12-4 and J is TRBJ2-1, with D possibly being TRBD1 or TRBD2 (5 bases each). V dropped 6 bases and J dropped 0 bases, with 18 bases sitting between them. The length of the CDR3 is 17 residues. The CDR3 spells CASSGYRDPRSYNEQFF. For the CDR3, the DNA is TGTGCCAGCAGCGGATACCGGGACCCCCGCTCCTACAATGAGCAGTTCTTC.

This clonotype was observed a handful of times. The J gene is TRBJ1-2, the V gene TRBV6-5; possible D gene TRBD1, 6 bases. V shed 2 bases and J shed 4 bases, with 8 bases lying between them. From germline, CDR1 is MNHEY and CDR2 SVGAGI. This CDR3 contains 13 residues. CDR3 nucleotides: TGTGCCAGCAGTTACGTCAGGGGCTATGGCTACACCTTC. Translating it yields CASSYVRGYGYTF.